These T cell receptor beta chains were read from a single sample in a study of cytomegalovirus exposure and HLA in healthy donors. Using immunoSEQ multiplex PCR, the repertoire was profiled, and TCRdb retains in-frame clones only, with some absent. The profile shows over 150,000 clones, over 70% of them singletons. The sample consisted of PBMCs. These receptors originate from a man aged 30 to 45 in good health and CMV-seropositive. Each CDR3 is given with its conserved first and last residue. D genes are given only for firm matches. Size tells how often a clone was seen (once, few, many) or the class of an expanded clone, and some rows leave it out.

d_gene,j_gene,v_gene,abundance,CDR3aa,CDR3nt
TRBD2,TRBJ2-7,TRBV5-1,NA,CASSLGRGDEQYF,TGCGCCAGCAGCCTGGGGAGGGGAGACGAGCAGTACTTC
TRBD2,TRBJ2-5,TRBV4-1,NA,CASGRGGSGRLETQYF,TGCGCCAGCGGACGAGGGGGAAGCGGGAGGCTGGAGACCCAGTACTTC
TRBD2,TRBJ2-7,TRBV18,NA,CASSPSGSSYEQYF,TGTGCCAGCTCACCAAGCGGGAGCTCCTACGAGCAGTACTTC
TRBD2,TRBJ2-7,TRBV15,NA,CATSRDRYSGSYEQYF,TGTGCCACCAGCAGAGATCGGTATAGCGGGAGCTACGAGCAGTACTTC
TRBD2,TRBJ2-7,TRBV9,NA,CASSSTGTSGGASYEQYF,TGTGCCAGCAGCTCGACCGGGACTAGCGGGGGGGCTTCCTACGAGCAGTACTTC
NA,TRBJ1-2,TRBV30,NA,CAWSVNSGPGSWWDYGYTF,TGTGCCTGGAGTGTAAATAGCGGCCCAGGCTCATGGTGGGACTATGGCTACACCTTC
TRBD2,TRBJ2-7,TRBV7-9,NA,CSSSFGAGGQLRSYEQYF,TGTTCCAGCAGCTTTGGGGCGGGAGGCCAACTTCGCTCCTACGAGCAGTACTTC
NA,TRBJ1-3,TRBV7-9,NA,CASSLKQGVGNTIYF,TGTGCCAGCAGCTTAAAACAGGGTGTCGGAAACACCATATATTTT
NA,TRBJ2-1,TRBV28,NA,CASRGTLYNEQFF,TGTGCCAGCAGGGGGACTCTCTACAATGAGCAGTTCTTC
TRBD1,TRBJ2-6,TRBV11-2,NA,CASSLDGAAGQGPGANVLTF,TGTGCCAGCAGCTTAGATGGTGCGGCGGGACAGGGACCTGGGGCCAACGTCCTGACTTTC
NA,TRBJ2-2,TRBV2,NA,CASSYSPNTGELFF,TGTGCCAGCAGTTATAGCCCGAACACCGGGGAGCTGTTTTTT
NA,TRBJ1-2,TRBV6-5,NA,CASSYSGHHNYGYTF,TGTGCCAGCAGTTACTCAGGACACCATAACTATGGCTACACCTTC
NA,TRBJ1-4,TRBV25-1,NA,CASGKRGGSNEKLFF,TGTGCCAGCGGTAAAAGAGGCGGATCTAATGAAAAACTGTTTTTT
NA,TRBJ1-3,TRBV7-2,NA,CASSLDPGLSGNTIYF,TGTGCCAGCAGCTTAGATCCAGGGCTCTCTGGAAACACCATATATTTT
TRBD1,TRBJ1-1,TRBV11-2,NA,CASLMDRGAMNTEAFF,TGTGCCAGCCTCATGGACAGGGGGGCCATGAACACTGAAGCTTTCTTT
NA,TRBJ1-2,TRBV27,NA,CASSSTGYGYTF,TGTGCCAGCAGTTCTACAGGGTATGGCTACACCTTC
NA,TRBJ1-3,TRBV6-5,few,CASSTGGNTIYF,TGTGCCAGCAGCACAGGAGGGAACACCATATATTTT
NA,TRBJ1-3,TRBV7-9,NA,CASSLAGSDRRRNTIYF,TGTGCCAGCAGCTTAGCGGGCTCTGACAGGCGGAGAAACACCATATATTTT
NA,TRBJ2-7,TRBV4-2,NA,CASSQARGSSSYEQYF,TGTGCCAGCAGCCAGGCACGCGGGTCCAGCTCCTACGAGCAGTACTTC
TRBD1,TRBJ2-3,TRBV4-3,few,CASSQVLGTGRTDTQYF,TGCGCCAGCAGCCAAGTTTTAGGGACAGGCCGCACAGATACGCAGTATTTT
TRBD1,TRBJ1-5,TRBV5-6,NA,CASSFQGAYQPQHF,TGTGCCAGCAGCTTCCAGGGGGCCTATCAGCCCCAGCATTTT
TRBD2,TRBJ2-3,TRBV2,once,CASSEVAGGSDTQYF,TGTGCCAGCAGTGAAGTAGCGGGGGGATCAGATACGCAGTATTTT
NA,TRBJ2-2,TRBV7-9,NA,CASSLGQSNTGELFF,TGTGCCAGCAGCTTGGGACAAAGCAACACCGGGGAGCTGTTTTTT
NA,TRBJ1-3,TRBV9,NA,CASSVGDTSGNTIYF,TGTGCCAGCAGCGTAGGGGACACGTCTGGAAACACCATATATTTT
TRBD2,TRBJ2-7,TRBV28,few,CASSPPGLAAYEQYF,TGTGCCAGCAGTCCCCCGGGGCTAGCGGCCTACGAGCAGTACTTC
NA,TRBJ2-1,TRBV15,NA,CATSRAGLAGNEQFF,TGTGCCACCAGCAGAGCTGGCCTAGCTGGCAATGAGCAGTTCTTC
NA,TRBJ2-1,TRBV5-1,NA,CASLSGGLKDEQFF,TGCGCCAGCCTTAGCGGAGGGCTTAAGGATGAGCAGTTCTTC
NA,TRBJ2-1,TRBV28,NA,CASTPMGGVGEQFF,TGTGCCAGCACTCCTATGGGAGGAGTGGGTGAGCAGTTCTTC
NA,TRBJ1-5,TRBV6-1,NA,CASSDRNQPQHF,TGTGCCAGCTCGGACAGAAATCAGCCCCAGCATTTT
NA,TRBJ1-3,TRBV7-2,NA,CASSSRGGGHTIYF,TGTGCCAGCAGCTCCCGGGGGGGCGGGCACACCATATATTTT
NA,TRBJ1-5,TRBV30,NA,CAWSSGEGSNQPQHF,TGTGCCTGGAGTTCAGGGGAAGGTAGCAATCAGCCCCAGCATTTT